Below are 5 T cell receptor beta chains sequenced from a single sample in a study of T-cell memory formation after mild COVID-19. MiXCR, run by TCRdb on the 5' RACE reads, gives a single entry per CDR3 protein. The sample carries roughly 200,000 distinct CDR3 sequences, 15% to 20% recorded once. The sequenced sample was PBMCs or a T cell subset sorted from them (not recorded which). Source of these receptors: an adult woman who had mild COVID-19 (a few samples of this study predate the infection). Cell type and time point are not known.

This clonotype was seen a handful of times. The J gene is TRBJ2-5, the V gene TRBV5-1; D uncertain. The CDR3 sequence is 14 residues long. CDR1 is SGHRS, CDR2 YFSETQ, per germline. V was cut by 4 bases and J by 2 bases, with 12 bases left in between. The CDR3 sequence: CASSTRSPQETQYF. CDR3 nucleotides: TGCGCCAGCAGCACCCGATCCCCTCAAGAGACCCAGTACTTC.

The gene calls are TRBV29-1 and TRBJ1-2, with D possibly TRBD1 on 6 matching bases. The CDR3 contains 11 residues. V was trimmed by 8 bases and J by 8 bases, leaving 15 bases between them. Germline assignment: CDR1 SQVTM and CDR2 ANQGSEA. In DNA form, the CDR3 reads TGCAGCTCCGCAGGGGTGGGCGGCTACACCTTC. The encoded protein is CSSAGVGGYTF.

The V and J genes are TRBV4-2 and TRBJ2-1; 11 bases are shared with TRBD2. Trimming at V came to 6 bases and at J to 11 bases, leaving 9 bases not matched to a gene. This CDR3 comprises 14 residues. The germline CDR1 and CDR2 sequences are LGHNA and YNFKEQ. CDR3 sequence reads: CASRGTGLAGQQFF. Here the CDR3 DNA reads TGTGCCAGCAGAGGGACAGGACTAGCGGGTCAGCAGTTCTTC.

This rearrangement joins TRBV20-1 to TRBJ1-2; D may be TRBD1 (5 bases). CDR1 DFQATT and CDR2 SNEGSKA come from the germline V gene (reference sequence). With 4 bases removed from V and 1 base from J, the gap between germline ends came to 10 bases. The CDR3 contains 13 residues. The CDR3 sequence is CSATGGGNYGYTF. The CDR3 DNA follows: TGCAGTGCTACCGGGGGGGGTAACTATGGCTACACCTTC.

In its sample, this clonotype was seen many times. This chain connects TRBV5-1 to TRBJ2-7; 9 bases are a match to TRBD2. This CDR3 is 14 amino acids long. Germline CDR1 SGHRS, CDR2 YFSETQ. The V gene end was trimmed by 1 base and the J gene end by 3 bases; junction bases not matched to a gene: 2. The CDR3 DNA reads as TGCGCCAGCAGCTTGTTAGCGGGAGACTACGAGCAGTACTTC. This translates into CASSLLAGDYEQYF.